This T cell receptor beta chain appears in the sequencing data of a study of T cell repertoires in cytomegalovirus infection. V lost 6 bases and J lost 4; bases outside the gene matches: 4. Germline V CDR1 and CDR2: LGHNT, FRNRAP. The CDR3 has 14 amino acids. This clonotype was counted ten times or more. TCRdb re-called the reads with MiXCR, one entry per CDR3 protein. The repertoire holds almost 550,000 distinct CDR3 sequences, with approximately 15% as singletons. The sequence derives from a human donor in good health (CMV status not recorded). Some clones in this sample may be carry-over from other donors' samples. The chain employs TRBV12-5 and TRBJ2-5; 11 bases are a match to TRBD2. Sequencing was performed on CD8+ T cells from PBMCs. CDR3 sequence (DNA): TGTGCTAGTGGCCTTACTAGCGGGGGAGAGACCCAGTACTTC. As protein: CASGLTSGGETQYF.